The 13 T cell receptor beta chains below were found in one sample sequenced in a study of OX40 agonist ivuxolimab in advanced cancers. The table came from immunoSEQ multiplex PCR; TCRdb's copy has only in-frame clones and leaves some out. The sample has tens of thousands of clones, roughly nine tenths seen once. The source material was CD4+ or CD8+ T cells sorted from blood, sampled in a trial of the OX40 agonist ivuxolimab. The source of these receptors is an adult with an advanced solid tumor such as melanoma, head and neck, liver or kidney cancer.

The rearrangement links TRBV28 to TRBJ2-7; 9 positions agree with TRBD2. V lost 4 bases and J lost 5; bases outside the gene matches: 6. Per the germline V gene, CDR1 is MDHEN and CDR2 is SYDVKM. The CDR3 extends over 14 amino acids. As DNA, the CDR3 is TGTGCCAGCAGTTCCACCGGGACTAGCAACGAGCAGTACTTC. It yields the protein CASSSTGTSNEQYF.

The gene calls are TRBV6-1 and TRBJ2-7, with 8 bases that match TRBD2. The CDR3 sequence is 16 residues long. CDR1 is MNHNS, CDR2 SASEGT, per germline. J was trimmed by 2 bases and V by 4 bases; bases with no gene match: 10. This CDR3 is CASSGRLAGSAYEQYF. In nucleotides, the CDR3 is TGTGCCAGCAGTGGTCGATTAGCGGGGTCTGCCTACGAGCAGTACTTC.

The V gene is TRBV11-1, the J gene TRBJ1-1, with a possible D match to TRBD1 (5 bases). From germline, CDR1 is SGHAT and CDR2 FQDESV (reference sequence). Between the trimmed V and J ends, which lost 5 bases and 0 bases, there was a span of 10 bases. The CDR3 length is 14 residues. CDR3 loop: CASSQDILNTEAFF. CDR3 coding DNA: TGTGCCAGCAGCCAGGACATACTGAACACTGAAGCTTTCTTT.

The gene calls are TRBV5-1 and TRBJ2-6, with 11 bases fitting TRBD1. V lost 4 bases to trimming and J lost 2 bases; unmatched junction nucleotides: 5. This CDR3 comprises 17 residues. Per the germline V gene, CDR1 is SGHRS and CDR2 is YFSETQ. CDR3 region: CASSPGQGAAGANVLTF. The CDR3 region has the DNA TGCGCCAGCAGCCCCGGACAGGGGGCGGCTGGGGCCAACGTCCTGACTTTC.

V usage is TRBV11-3 and J usage is TRBJ1-1; perhaps TRBD1 as D (5 bases). The V end was cut by 1 base, the J end by 9 bases, with 9 bases between. Germline V gene sequence: CDR1 SGHNT, CDR2 YENEEA. The CDR3 has 12 residues. The DNA for the CDR3 is TGTGCCAGCAGCTTAGGGGACGGGAAAGCTTTCTTT. This gives the protein CASSLGDGKAFF.

The V call is TRBV9, the J call TRBJ2-3; TRBD2 agrees at 8 bases. V shed 0 bases, J shed 6 bases, and the junction held 9 bases outside the gene matches. The CDR3 extends over 16 amino acids. The germline V gene encodes CDR1 SGDLS and CDR2 YYNGEE. CDR3 amino acids: CASSVGRGGPSDTQYF. In nucleotides, the CDR3 is TGTGCCAGCAGCGTAGGTCGGGGGGGCCCATCCGATACGCAGTATTTT.

This chain uses TRBV27 with TRBJ2-2, with 9 bases that match TRBD1. Germline values: CDR1 MNHEY, CDR2 SMNVEV (reference sequence). V lost 5 bases and J lost 4; bases outside the gene matches: 8. This CDR3 region has 16 residues. CDR3 DNA: TGTGCCAGCAGTCAGAACAGGGGGCGGTTCACCGGGGAGCTGTTTTTT. Protein: CASSQNRGRFTGELFF.

This clone was seen more than once but under ten times. The chain has TRBV6-5 and TRBJ1-5; 8 nucleotides line up with TRBD1. CDR1 and CDR2 (germline): MNHEY, SVGAGI. J was trimmed by 6 bases and V by 8 bases; bases with no gene match: 3. This CDR3 is 12 amino acids long. Here the CDR3 reads CASGQGRQPQHF. In nucleotides, the CDR3 is TGTGCCAGCGGACAGGGCCGTCAGCCCCAGCATTTT.

This chain links TRBV5-1 with TRBJ1-2; 12 bases are shared with TRBD1. The V and J ends lost 2 bases and 8 bases, in that order; junction bases with no gene match: 4. The CDR3 spans 14 residues. Germline V gene sequence: CDR1 SGHRS, CDR2 YFSETQ. The CDR3 here is CASSLGTGGRGYTF. The CDR3 region has the DNA TGCGCCAGCAGCTTAGGGACAGGGGGCCGCGGCTACACCTTC.

The chain couples TRBV7-2 to TRBJ2-3; TRBD2 matches at 7 bases. CDR1 is SGHTA and CDR2 is FQGNSA in the germline V gene. V lost 1 base, J lost 5 bases, and 15 bases stayed unmatched. The CDR3 runs 18 residues. In nucleotides, the CDR3 is TGTGCCAGCAGCTTAGGAGGGTGGGGAGGGTATTCGGTAGATACGCAGTATTTT. Translation gives CASSLGGWGGYSVDTQYF.

The chain uses TRBV15 and TRBJ2-4; D might be TRBD1 (5 bases). This CDR3 is built from 14 residues. Trimming pared 1 base from V and 6 bases from J, leaving 10 bases between. Germline values: CDR1 LNHNV, CDR2 YYDKDF (reference sequence). CDR3 sequence: CATSRVGAINIQYF. CDR3 nucleotide sequence: TGTGCCACCAGCAGAGTAGGGGCTATAAACATTCAGTACTTC.

The chain recombines TRBV5-1 with TRBJ2-7; 11 bases are shared with TRBD2. The CDR3 has 16 residues. Germline CDR1 reads SGHRS; CDR2 reads YFSETQ. V lost 4 bases and J lost 2; bases outside the gene matches: 8. The CDR3 DNA follows: TGCGCCAGCAGCGAGAAGGCTAGCGGGGGGACCTACGAGCAGTACTTC. Translating it yields CASSEKASGGTYEQYF.

The CDR3 protein is CASSLSRRSEQFF. The CDR3 DNA reads TGTGCCAGCAGTTTATCGAGGCGGAGCGAGCAGTTCTTC. The chain couples TRBV27 to TRBJ2-1; D is unclear. Germline V gene data show CDR1 as MNHEY and CDR2 as SMNVEV (reference sequence). The CDR3 has 13 residues. Trimming stripped 0 bases from V and 10 bases from J, with 10 bases between.